Below, 12 T cell receptor beta chains from the same sample are listed, as sequenced in a study of T cell responses to AZD1222 COVID-19 vaccine. Libraries were prepared by immunoSEQ multiplex PCR; TCRdb keeps only in-frame clonotypes and omits some of them. The sample consists of around 120,000 clones, about 92% of them appearing once. The source was peripheral blood, collected 28 days after the second AZD1222 dose. Receptor source: an adult who received the AZD1222 COVID-19 vaccine.

This clone appeared a single time. The rearrangement links TRBV15 to TRBJ1-2; D is unresolved. The germline CDR1 and CDR2 sequences are LNHNV and YYDKDF (reference sequence). CDR3 length equals 14 residues. Between the trimmed V and J ends, which lost 5 bases and 2 bases, there was a span of 12 bases. Here the CDR3 DNA reads TGTGCCACCAGCTTCCGCAGAGAGAACTATGGCTACACCTTC. Translated, it gives CATSFRRENYGYTF.

V usage is TRBV19 and J usage is TRBJ2-5; D gene ambiguous. Trimming left V 3 bases short and J 4 bases short, with 9 bases between. The CDR3 contains 13 residues. Germline-derived CDR1 and CDR2 are LNHDA and SQIVND (reference sequence). The CDR3: CASSIQVTETQYF. The CDR3 nucleotides read TGTGCCAGTAGTATTCAGGTTACAGAGACCCAGTACTTC.

V and J are TRBV5-1 and TRBJ2-2; D is ambiguous. Between the trimmed V and J ends, which lost 2 bases and 8 bases, there was a span of 7 bases. Germline CDR1 reads SGHRS; CDR2 reads YFSETQ. CDR3 size: 12 residues. The CDR3 DNA follows: TGCGCCAGCAGCTTTCTGGGTGGGGAGCTGTTTTTT. Translation gives CASSFLGGELFF.

The CDR3 DNA follows: TGCGCCAGCAAAAACAGGGGGGAGTCCTACGAGCAGTACTTC. Its protein product is CASKNRGESYEQYF. V and J are TRBV5-1 and TRBJ2-7, with 8 bases matching TRBD1. CDR3 length: 14 residues. Germline V gene data show CDR1 as SGHRS and CDR2 as YFSETQ. After removal of 6 bases from V and 1 base from J, the junction contained 6 bases not matched to a gene.

For the CDR3, the DNA is TGTGCCAGCAGCTTGGGGTGGGACAATCAGCCCCAGCATTTT. This translates into CASSLGWDNQPQHF. J is TRBJ1-5 and V is TRBV5-6; D call uncertain. With 0 bases removed from V and 3 bases from J, the gap between germline ends came to 7 bases. The CDR3 totals 14 residues. Germline V CDR1 and CDR2: SGHDT, YYEEEE.

The V and J genes are TRBV19 and TRBJ1-5; no clear D gene. V lost 1 base to trimming and J lost 5 bases, with 15 bases between them. This CDR3 has 16 residues. Germline CDR1 reads LNHDA; CDR2 reads SQIVND (reference sequence). The CDR3 DNA follows: TGTGCCAGTAGTATAGTCGGTCCTCGAAGGGATCAGCCCCAGCATTTT. Translated: CASSIVGPRRDQPQHF.

The V call is TRBV20-1, the J call TRBJ2-5; no clear D. The V gene lost 1 base and the J gene lost 4 bases, with 4 bases spanning the gap. The CDR3 has 11 residues. Germline V gene lookup returns CDR1 DFQATT and CDR2 SNEGSKA (reference sequence). As DNA, the CDR3 is TGCAGTGCTAGAGGGGGAGAGACCCAGTACTTC. It yields the protein CSARGGETQYF.

The chain has TRBV5-1 and TRBJ2-1, with D possibly being TRBD2 (5 bases). Germline V gives CDR1 SGHRS, CDR2 YFSETQ. V dropped 7 bases and J dropped 1 base, with 15 bases sitting between them. There are 15 residues in the CDR3. CDR3 in amino acids: CASSMDWESYNEQFF. The CDR3 region has the DNA TGCGCCAGCTCAATGGACTGGGAATCCTACAATGAGCAGTTCTTC.

V is TRBV7-6 and J is TRBJ2-2, with 7 nucleotides matching TRBD1. Germline V CDR1 and CDR2: SGHVS, FNYEAQ. V lost 5 bases and J lost 1; bases outside the gene matches: 4. This CDR3 contains 15 residues. CDR3 sequence (DNA): TGTGCCAGCAGCCAAGACAGGGAGAACACCGGGGAGCTGTTTTTT. Residues: CASSQDRENTGELFF.

The chain uses TRBV5-1 and TRBJ1-1; possible D gene TRBD1, 5 bases. Germline assignment: CDR1 SGHRS and CDR2 YFSETQ. The CDR3 has 14 amino acids. V lost 5 bases and J lost 6, with 17 bases in between. The CDR3 protein is CASRTMGDGAEAFF. CDR3 DNA sequence: TGCGCCAGCAGAACTATGGGGGACGGGGCTGAAGCTTTCTTT.

The chain carries TRBV3-1 (or the pseudogene TRBV3-2) and TRBJ1-3; D unresolved. Deletions cut 1 base from V and 0 bases from J, with 13 bases between. CDR1 is LGHDT and CDR2 is YNNKEL in the germline V gene (reference sequence). The CDR3 has 17 residues. CDR3 in amino acids: CASSQGKARTSGNTIYF. The CDR3 DNA reads as TGTGCCAGCAGCCAAGGGAAAGCTAGGACCTCTGGAAACACCATATATTTT.

The V call is TRBV6-1, the J call TRBJ2-2, with a possible D match to TRBD1 (6 bases). Between the trimmed V and J ends, which lost 6 bases and 1 base, there was a span of 12 bases. The length of the CDR3 is 15 residues. Per germline, CDR1 MNHNS and CDR2 SASEGT. CDR3 DNA sequence: TGTGCCAGCAGGCCGGGACATATGAACACCGGGGAGCTGTTTTTT. It codes for CASRPGHMNTGELFF.